The TCR beta chain under discussion was sequenced for a study of T cell responses to AZD1222 COVID-19 vaccine. Notes on this clone: The antigen is undetermined.

Overall study results and limits: Baseline testing showed seropositivity in only a handful of AZD1222 recipients. CD4 TCRs linked to vaccination spanned spike, dominating at 160-218 and 743-854. Nearly half of spike-specific TCRs reportedly target unmutated variant regions. Compared with day 0, the breadth and depth of the Spike-specific TCR repertoire rose significantly after two doses of AZD1222.

Measured with immunoSEQ multiplex PCR; TCRdb has only the in-frame clones, and not every one. Among under 200,000 clones listed, approximately 90% were seen once. This material consisted of peripheral blood, taken on day 0 of AZD1222 vaccination. This sequence originates from an adult in good health.

CDR3 nucleotide sequence: TGTGCCAGCAGGTTTCCGGGACGGCTGAACACTGAAGCTTTCTTT. It codes for CASRFPGRLNTEAFF. The rearrangement uses TRBV11-2 and TRBJ1-1, with D tentatively TRBD1 (5 bases). This CDR3 has 15 amino acids. With 6 bases removed from V and 0 bases from J, the gap between germline ends came to 14 bases. CDR1 is SGHAT, CDR2 FQNNGV, per germline.